This TCR beta chain was identified during a study of OX40 agonist ivuxolimab in advanced cancers. The overall study: Ivuxolimab is an agonistic anti-OX40 (CD134) antibody, and patients were treated with it.

Trimming removed 1 base at V and 2 bases at J, with 10 bases between. CDR1 and CDR2 (germline): MNHNY, SVGAGI (reference sequence). This CDR3 comprises 15 residues. Data came from immunoSEQ multiplex PCR; TCRdb stores just in-frame clones and leaves some out. The data show approximately 60,000 clones, around 87% seen once. On this clone itself: Its antigen is as yet unknown.

The study's findings and limits: Partial responders at 0.1-3.0 mg/kg had among the lowest clonal expansion.

Here the sequenced sample was CD4+ or CD8+ T cells sorted from blood, taken in a trial of the OX40 agonist ivuxolimab. V usage is TRBV6-6 and J usage is TRBJ2-3; D is tentatively TRBD1 or TRBD2 (5 bases each). This clonotype originated in an adult with an advanced solid tumor such as melanoma, head and neck, liver or kidney cancer. CDR3 protein: CASSYFRGYTDTQYF. In DNA form, the CDR3 reads TGTGCCAGCAGTTACTTTCGGGGCTACACAGATACGCAGTATTTT.